The rows below give T cell receptor beta chains drawn from one sample of a study of T cells in Graves' hyperthyroidism and ophthalmopathy. One entry per CDR3 protein, called by TCRdb with MiXCR from the multiplex PCR reads. The sample holds more than 550,000 distinct CDR3 sequences, 18% seen once. Sequencing was done on a sample of blood. The receptor source for this set is a woman aged 50 to 65 with Graves' hyperthyroidism that later progressed to Graves' ophthalmopathy. The CDR3 runs from the conserved cysteine through the conserved F or W. A D gene is named only where the DNA matches it firmly. The listing skips clone size in some rows; elsewhere it reads once, few, many or a size class.

abundance	d_gene	j_gene	v_gene	CDR3nt	CDR3aa
.	TRBD2	TRBJ2-7	TRBV12-3/TRBV12-4	TGTGCCAGCAGGGGGACTAGCGGCGAGCAGTACTTC	CASRGTSGEQYF
few	.	TRBJ1-5	TRBV30	TGTGCCTGGAGCTGGGGTGGCCAGCCCCAGCATTTT	CAWSWGGQPQHF
.	.	TRBJ1-2	TRBV5-1	TGCGCCAGCAGCTTAGAAGGTGTGAGGGACTATGGCTACACCTTC	CASSLEGVRDYGYTF
many	.	TRBJ1-6	TRBV12-3/TRBV12-4	TGTGCCAGCAGGGATAATTCACCCCTCCACTTT	CASRDNSPLHF
.	.	TRBJ2-1	TRBV6-6	TGTGCCAGCAGTTACTCGTTCCGGTTAGCGACGCAGTTCTTC	CASSYSFRLATQFF
many	.	TRBJ1-2	TRBV3-1	TGTGCCAGCAGCCAAAACAGGTTCAAAGGCTATGGCTACACCTTC	CASSQNRFKGYGYTF
many	.	TRBJ1-1	TRBV3-1	TGTGCCAGCAGCCCGGACCTACTTTCGAAGATGAACACTGAAGCTTTCTTT	CASSPDLLSKMNTEAFF
.	.	TRBJ2-3	TRBV12-3/TRBV12-4	TGTGCCAGCAGCTCTGCGGCGGGAAGGGATACGCAGTATTTT	CASSSAAGRDTQYF
few	TRBD2	TRBJ2-3	TRBV12-3/TRBV12-4	TGTGCCAGCAGTTTACGCACCGGGACTAGCGGGGGGGCAGATACGCAGTATTTT	CASSLRTGTSGGADTQYF
few	TRBD1	TRBJ1-1	TRBV29-1	TGCAGCGTGAAGACAGGGCCAACTGAAGCTTTCTTT	CSVKTGPTEAFF
many	.	TRBJ1-1	TRBV2	TGTGCCAGCCTTATTGACAGGTCTAACACTGAAGCTTTCTTT	CASLIDRSNTEAFF
many	TRBD2	TRBJ2-7	TRBV27	TGTGCCAGCAGTTTAGGCCTAGCGGGTCTAAGGGAGCAGTACTTC	CASSLGLAGLREQYF
many	.	TRBJ1-1	TRBV18	TGTGCCAGCTCACCCCCCGTTGTCCGGGGGACTGAAGCTTTCTTT	CASSPPVVRGTEAFF
few	TRBD1	TRBJ1-3	TRBV20-1	TGCAGTGTCCCGGACAGGGACTCTGGAAACACCATATATTTT	CSVPDRDSGNTIYF
few	.	TRBJ2-3	TRBV20-1	TGCGTGATCCCTAGCAGCTATACGCAGTATTTT	CVIPSSYTQYF
many	.	TRBJ1-1	TRBV5-1	TGCGCCAGCAGCCTCCTAACATCGGATCGGGGCACTGAAGCTTTCTTT	CASSLLTSDRGTEAFF
.	TRBD1	TRBJ1-3	TRBV6-5	TGTGCCAGCAGTTACTCAACCCAGGGGGCGTTTGGAAACACCATATATTTT	CASSYSTQGAFGNTIYF